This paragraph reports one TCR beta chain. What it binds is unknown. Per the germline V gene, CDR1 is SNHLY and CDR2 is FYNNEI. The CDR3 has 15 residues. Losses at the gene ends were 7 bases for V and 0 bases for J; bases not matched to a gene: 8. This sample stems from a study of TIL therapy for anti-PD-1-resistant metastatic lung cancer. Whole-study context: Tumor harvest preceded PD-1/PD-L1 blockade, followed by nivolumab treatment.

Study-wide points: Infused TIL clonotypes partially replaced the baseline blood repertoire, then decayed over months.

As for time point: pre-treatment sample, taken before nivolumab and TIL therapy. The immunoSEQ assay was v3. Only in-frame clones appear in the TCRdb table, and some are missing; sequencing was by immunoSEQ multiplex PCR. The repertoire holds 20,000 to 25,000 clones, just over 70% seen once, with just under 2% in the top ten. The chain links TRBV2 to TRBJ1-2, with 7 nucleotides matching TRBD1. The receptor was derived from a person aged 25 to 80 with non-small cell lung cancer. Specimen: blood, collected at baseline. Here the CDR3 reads CASTLSGQTNYGYTF. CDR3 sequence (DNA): TGTGCCAGCACTCTATCGGGACAGACTAACTATGGCTACACCTTC.